This passage covers 7 T cell receptor beta chains from one sample sequenced in a study of OX40 agonist ivuxolimab in advanced cancers. Libraries were prepared through the immunoSEQ multiplex PCR assay. Imported from immuneACCESS, the table was reduced by TCRdb to in-frame sequences with V and J called. These copies leave out some clones; in studies compared against another copy, an unresolved V gene accounts for under half, and the cause of the remainder is not known. The sample table shows about 86,000 clones, and about 90% are seen once. The ten largest clones take up about 9% of the sample. Sequencing used CD4+ or CD8+ T cells sorted from blood, obtained in a trial of the OX40 agonist ivuxolimab. These receptors originate from an adult with an advanced solid tumor such as melanoma, head and neck, liver or kidney cancer.

The chain is built from TRBV27 and TRBJ2-7; tentative D call: TRBD1 (5 bases). V lost 5 bases and J lost 1, with 9 bases in between. The CDR3 has 13 amino acids. From germline, CDR1 is MNHEY and CDR2 SMNVEV (reference sequence). CDR3: CASSLQDSYEQYF. The CDR3 DNA is TGTGCCAGCAGTCTACAGGATTCCTACGAGCAGTACTTC.

V and J are TRBV6-6 and TRBJ2-7; D is uncertain. V lost 6 bases, J lost 4 bases, and 13 bases lay in between. The V gene's germline CDR1 is MNHNY and CDR2 SVGAGI (reference sequence). The CDR3 has 13 residues. This CDR3 is CASRSSGEYEQYF. The CDR3 bases are TGTGCCAGCAGATCCTCAGGAGAGTACGAGCAGTACTTC.

This chain joins TRBV27 and TRBJ1-2; 8 bases are a match to TRBD1. CDR3 length: 11 residues. Looked up from germline, CDR1 is MNHEY and CDR2 is SMNVEV (reference sequence). After removal of 10 bases from V and 6 bases from J, the junction contained 4 bases not matched to a gene. The CDR3 reads CATLTGDGYTF. Here the CDR3 DNA reads TGTGCCACCTTGACAGGGGATGGCTACACCTTC.

CDR3 bases: TGCGCCAGCAGCTCCCTTAACGGGAGAAACTCCTACGAGCAGTACTTC. Amino acids: CASSSLNGRNSYEQYF. This chain joins TRBV5-1 and TRBJ2-7, with a possible D match to TRBD2 (6 bases). This CDR3 spans 16 amino acids. Trimming left V 3 bases short and J 0 bases short, with 16 bases between. From germline, CDR1 is SGHRS and CDR2 YFSETQ.

The chain has TRBV14 and TRBJ2-3; D is uncertain. The CDR3 extends over 14 amino acids. V dropped 10 bases and J dropped 3 bases, with 17 bases sitting between them. Germline assignment: CDR1 SGHDN and CDR2 FVKESK. The CDR3 region is CANPRFNRTDTQYF. The CDR3 nucleotides are TGTGCCAACCCGCGTTTTAATCGAACAGATACGCAGTATTTT.

The rearrangement links TRBV6-5 to TRBJ1-1; tentative D call: TRBD1 (6 bases). Per germline, CDR1 MNHEY and CDR2 SVGAGI. The CDR3 runs 15 residues. With 0 bases removed from V and 3 bases from J, the gap between germline ends came to 11 bases. CDR3 DNA: TGTGCCAGCAGTTACTCACACAGGGTTGACACTGAAGCTTTCTTT. It translates to CASSYSHRVDTEAFF.

The genes are TRBV6-6 and TRBJ1-2, with unresolved D. Trimming removed 2 bases at V and 0 bases at J, with 10 bases between. CDR1 and CDR2 (germline): MNHNY, SVGAGI (reference sequence). The CDR3 is 15 residues long. The CDR3 protein is CASSYRSDSNYGYTF. CDR3 DNA: TGTGCCAGCAGTTACCGATCTGATTCTAACTATGGCTACACCTTC.